The following is a TCR beta chain sequence with its context. Its antigen is undetermined. Only Caucasian adults living in Nashville, Tennessee served as donors. The record originates from a study of shared clonotypes between healthy human individuals. Study-wide context: Per donor, CD8 memory used one plate, CD8 naive used two, CD4 memory used three and CD4 naive used three.

Samples underwent the assay at deep level. Produced via immunoSEQ multiplex PCR; TCRdb's table is partial and in-frame only. This table holds about 1,500,000 clones, roughly 96% found once. V trimming: 4 bases; J trimming: 5 bases; junction bases outside the gene matches: 16. In germline, CDR1 is SGHAT, CDR2 FQNNGV. There are 17 residues in the CDR3. Study-level results: In contrast to clonotypes shared by all four donors, non-shared clonotypes had lower generation probabilities.

The receptor was isolated from a man aged 25 to 45 in good health. The sample taken for sequencing was naive CD4+ T cells sorted from blood. Subset described: CD45RA+ positively selected. J is TRBJ1-2 and V is TRBV11-2; 7 bases agree with TRBD1. For the CDR3, the DNA is TGTGCCAGCAGCTCTCCCTCTGGGCAGGGGGTTTTGTATGGCTACACCTTC. Translating gives CASSSPSGQGVLYGYTF.